Shown below are 32 T cell receptor beta chains from a single sample sequenced in a study of blood T cell repertoires in COVID-19. Here immunoSEQ multiplex PCR was the method, and the copy in TCRdb shows in-frame clones only, minus some. Among more than 250,000 clones listed, roughly 80% were seen once. The specimen was PBMCs or T cells enriched from blood (not recorded which). The receptors here all came from a man aged 35-49 years who had been exposed to COVID-19.

The chain employs TRBV7-3 and TRBJ1-2; tentative D call: TRBD1 (6 bases). Looked up from germline, CDR1 is SGHTA and CDR2 is FQGTGA. V was cut by 0 bases and J by 4 bases, with 18 bases left in between. The CDR3 extends over 17 amino acids. CDR3 DNA: TGTGCCAGCAGCTTAACGTCTCAGGGGATATCGCCCTATGGCTACACCTTC. This encodes CASSLTSQGISPYGYTF.

J is TRBJ2-7 and V is TRBV27, with 12 bases lining up with TRBD1. CDR3 size: 14 residues. Germline loops: CDR1 MNHEY, CDR2 SMNVEV (reference sequence). J gave up 4 bases and V 8 bases, and 6 bases lay outside the gene matches. CDR3 DNA: TGTGCCAGCCGGCCGGGACAGGGGGCATACGAGCAGTACTTC. Protein sequence: CASRPGQGAYEQYF.

The V and J genes are TRBV19 and TRBJ2-1; D is undetermined. The germline V and J ends were trimmed by 4 bases and 5 bases, with 9 bases remaining between them. The germline gives CDR1 LNHDA, CDR2 SQIVND (reference sequence). The length of the CDR3 is 13 residues. Written as DNA, the CDR3 is TGTGCCAGTAGTACTCTACAGAACAATGAGCAGTTCTTC. Residues: CASSTLQNNEQFF.

This chain connects TRBV6-5 to TRBJ1-5; 8 bases fit TRBD1. The CDR3 length is 14 residues. Germline V gives CDR1 MNHEY, CDR2 SVGAGI. V was clipped by 4 bases and J by 4 bases; unmatched bases: 3. Here the CDR3 DNA reads TGTGCCAGCAGTTTAGACAGGGGAAATCAGCCCCAGCATTTT. Residues: CASSLDRGNQPQHF.

The chain uses TRBV19 and TRBJ2-7; possibly TRBD2 for D (6 bases). There are 18 residues in the CDR3. Germline loops: CDR1 LNHDA, CDR2 SQIVND (reference sequence). The V end was cut by 7 bases, the J end by 3 bases, with 28 bases between. CDR3 sequence: CASNALRGEGRGLYEQYF. The CDR3 bases are TGTGCCAGTAACGCCCTCCGGGGAGAGGGGCGGGGACTCTACGAGCAGTACTTC.

The V and J genes are TRBV5-4 and TRBJ2-1; TRBD1 is a possible D gene (5 bases). Trimming cost V 1 base and J 2 bases, with 10 bases left between them. CDR3 length equals 15 residues. Germline CDR1 reads SGHNT; CDR2 reads YYREEE (reference sequence). The CDR3 is CASSLYGAPYNEQFF. The DNA of the CDR3 is TGTGCCAGCAGCTTGTATGGGGCTCCCTACAATGAGCAGTTCTTC.

The CDR3, as DNA: TGTGCCAGCTCACTAATCGGAACAGTGAACTTTCTCACCTTC. It translates to CASSLIGTVNFLTF. The rearrangement uses TRBV18 and TRBJ1-2; D not certain. Germline V gene data show CDR1 as KGHSH and CDR2 as LQKENI. V lost 4 bases to trimming and J lost 13 bases, with 22 bases between them. The CDR3 is made up of 14 amino acids.

The table lists this clone with a count of one. The V and J genes are TRBV5-1 and TRBJ1-5; D uncertain. The CDR3 extends over 15 amino acids. V was trimmed by 4 bases and J by 1 base, leaving 12 bases between them. Germline V CDR1 and CDR2: SGHRS, YFSETQ. CDR3 DNA sequence: TGCGCCAGCAGCACCGCTGGGGAGAGCAATCAGCCCCAGCATTTT. This translates into CASSTAGESNQPQHF.

This clone was found once. The chain couples TRBV7-2 to TRBJ2-7; D uncertain. Germline CDR1 reads SGHTA; CDR2 reads FQGNSA. This CDR3 spans 16 amino acids. V lost 1 base, J lost 2 bases, and 15 bases lay in between. The CDR3 sequence is CASSLVYSLEAYEQYF. The DNA for the CDR3 is TGTGCCAGCAGCTTAGTCTACTCACTTGAGGCCTACGAGCAGTACTTC.

This clone was recorded only once. DNA of the CDR3: TGTGCCAGTAGGGAGGTCGGCGGGACCTATGGCTACACCTTC. It encodes CASREVGGTYGYTF. V gene TRBV19 combines with J gene TRBJ1-2; D possibly corresponds to TRBD1 (5 bases). The CDR3 spans 14 residues. The germline V gene has CDR1 LNHDA and CDR2 SQIVND (reference sequence). Trimming shortened V by 6 bases and J by 4 bases, and 15 bases separated the two germline ends.

The V gene is TRBV5-1, the J gene TRBJ1-1, with 7 bases fitting TRBD1. The length of the CDR3 is 16 residues. The germline V gene encodes CDR1 SGHRS and CDR2 YFSETQ. The junction had 9 bases not matched to a gene; V was cut back by 0 bases and J by 4 bases. CDR3 bases: TGCGCCAGCAGCTTGGAAGGTGGGCCAGGGGGCACTGAAGCTTTCTTT. This translates into CASSLEGGPGGTEAFF. Complete variable domain (other parts from reference TRBV5-1 and TRBJ1-1): KAGVTQTPRYLIKTRGQQVTLSCSPISGHRSVSWYQQTPGQGLQFLFEYFSETQRNKGNFPGRFSGRQFSNSRSEMNVSTLELGDSALYLCASSLEGGPGGTEAFFGQGTRLTVV.

This chain connects TRBV4-1 to TRBJ2-2; D is perhaps TRBD1 (5 bases). This CDR3 contains 15 residues. Germline lookup yields CDR1 MGHRA and CDR2 YSYEKL. Trimming left V 1 base short and J 5 bases short, with 11 bases between. CDR3 sequence reads: CASSQAGFRTGELFF. CDR3 DNA sequence: TGCGCCAGCAGCCAAGCAGGGTTTAGGACCGGGGAGCTGTTTTTT.

This chain connects TRBV28 to TRBJ1-2; the match to TRBD1 covers 9 bases. The germline gives CDR1 MDHEN, CDR2 SYDVKM. The CDR3 is made up of 12 amino acids. CDR3 protein: CAAGQGKYGYTF. CDR3 nucleotides: TGTGCGGCGGGACAGGGCAAATATGGCTACACCTTC.

This clone was detected only once. The J gene is TRBJ2-5, the V gene TRBV30, with D perhaps matching TRBD1 (5 bases). The CDR3 covers 13 residues. Trimming took 0 bases from V and 3 from J, leaving 8 bases between them. CDR1 GTSNPN and CDR2 SVGIG come from the germline V gene (reference sequence). The CDR3 loop is CAWSVRREETQYF. The CDR3 DNA follows: TGTGCCTGGAGTGTACGCAGGGAAGAGACCCAGTACTTC.

The sample holds a few counts of this clone. V is TRBV11-3 and J is TRBJ2-7; 8 nucleotides agree with TRBD2. Germline V gene sequence: CDR1 SGHNT, CDR2 YENEEA. CDR3 size: 14 residues. V was clipped by 4 bases and J by 3 bases; unmatched bases: 5. This CDR3 reads CASSSHGGDYEQYF. Written as DNA, the CDR3 is TGTGCCAGCAGCTCCCACGGGGGGGACTACGAGCAGTACTTC.

The V and J genes are TRBV5-5 and TRBJ1-1; D uncertain. The germline gives CDR1 SGHKS, CDR2 YYEKEE (reference sequence). Between the trimmed V and J ends, which lost 4 bases and 0 bases, there was a span of 16 bases. The CDR3 spans 16 residues. The chain's CDR3 is CASSRGFEIMNTEAFF. As DNA, the CDR3 is TGTGCCAGCAGCCGGGGATTTGAAATCATGAACACTGAAGCTTTCTTT.

This chain joins TRBV7-2 and TRBJ1-4; D may be TRBD1 (6 bases). CDR1 SGHTA and CDR2 FQGNSA come from the germline V gene. The CDR3 runs 13 residues. The ends were cut back, 4 bases at V and 4 bases at J, with 7 bases in the middle. The CDR3 DNA reads as TGTGCCAGCAGCTCACAGGGTAATGAAAAACTGTTTTTT. This sequence encodes CASSSQGNEKLFF.

V and J are TRBV3-1 (or the pseudogene TRBV3-2) and TRBJ1-1; TRBD1 aligns across 9 bases. Germline V gene data show CDR1 as LGHDT and CDR2 as YNNKEL (reference sequence). With V trimmed by 2 bases and J by 7 bases, 8 bases remained unmatched. CDR3 length equals 15 residues. CDR3 residues: CASSQKRGQGFEAFF. The DNA for the CDR3 is TGTGCCAGCAGCCAAAAAAGGGGACAGGGATTTGAAGCTTTCTTT.

This clone turned up a few times. The rearrangement joins TRBV30 to TRBJ2-1; D is possibly TRBD2 (6 bases). Germline V gene data show CDR1 as GTSNPN and CDR2 as SVGIG (reference sequence). CDR3 size: 14 residues. Trimming shortened V by 4 bases and J by 3 bases, and 13 bases separated the two germline ends. The DNA of the CDR3 is TGTGCCTGGATCCCGGGGACTGGCTACAATGAGCAGTTCTTC. Its translation: CAWIPGTGYNEQFF.

This clone was detected only a few times. The J gene is TRBJ2-7, the V gene TRBV6-1, with 10 bases matching TRBD2. The CDR3 spans 16 residues. V shed 2 bases and J 1 base; nucleotides not matched to a gene: 5. Germline loops: CDR1 MNHNS, CDR2 SASEGT. CDR3 residues: CASSEFGLAVSYEQYF. Written as DNA, the CDR3 is TGTGCCAGCAGTGAATTCGGACTAGCGGTTTCCTACGAGCAGTACTTC.

V is TRBV10-2 and J is TRBJ2-6; 8 nucleotides match TRBD2. This CDR3 region has 17 residues. The junction had 5 bases not matched to a gene; V was cut back by 4 bases and J by 0 bases. The V gene's germline CDR1 is WSHSY and CDR2 SAAADI. The CDR3 sequence: CASSGLASLSGANVLTF. The CDR3, as DNA: TGCGCCAGCAGTGGACTAGCGAGCCTCTCTGGGGCCAACGTCCTGACTTTC.

The chain is built from TRBV19 and TRBJ2-1; 8 positions agree with TRBD1. This CDR3 contains 15 residues. The J segment lost 4 bases and the V segment lost 6 bases, leaving 8 bases of the junction unmatched. From germline, CDR1 is LNHDA and CDR2 SQIVND (reference sequence). CDR3 nucleotide sequence: TGTGCCAGTAGAAGCCGGGACAGGAGTTACAATGAGCAGTTCTTC. Its protein product is CASRSRDRSYNEQFF.

This clone was seen repeatedly, ten times or more. This chain joins TRBV24-1 and TRBJ2-1; 8 bases align to TRBD2. Germline CDR1 and CDR2: KGHDR and SFDVKD. V lost 3 bases, J lost 5 bases, and 8 bases stayed unmatched. The CDR3 sequence is 16 residues long. The CDR3 coding sequence is TGTGCCACCAGTGATCAAACCCGTAGCGGGAACAATGAGCAGTTCTTC. Residues: CATSDQTRSGNNEQFF.

This clone was counted once. The genes are TRBV28 and TRBJ2-7; D possibly corresponds to TRBD1 (5 bases). The CDR3 length is 15 residues. The V gene lost 6 bases and the J gene lost 3 bases, with 18 bases spanning the gap. The germline gives CDR1 MDHEN, CDR2 SYDVKM. This CDR3 is CASRHQGKWGYEQYF. The CDR3 bases are TGTGCCAGCAGACATCAGGGAAAGTGGGGCTACGAGCAGTACTTC.

This rearrangement joins TRBV19 to TRBJ1-2, with TRBD1 identical over 8 bases. The germline V gene encodes CDR1 LNHDA and CDR2 SQIVND (reference sequence). The length of the CDR3 is 12 residues. The V gene end was trimmed by 7 bases and the J gene end by 5 bases; junction bases not matched to a gene: 3. The CDR3 reads CASNQGAYGYTF. CDR3 bases: TGTGCCAGTAACCAGGGGGCTTATGGCTACACCTTC.

The J gene is TRBJ2-3, the V gene TRBV12-5; maybe TRBD2 (5 bases). Trimming pared 4 bases from V and 2 bases from J, leaving 10 bases between. Germline-derived CDR1 and CDR2 are LGHNT and FRNRAP. The CDR3 is 14 residues long. The CDR3 DNA follows: TGTGCTAGTGGTTACTTGACTACCACAGATACGCAGTATTTT. As protein: CASGYLTTTDTQYF.

The CDR3 reads CAWTRRNEQFF. In DNA form, the CDR3 reads TGTGCCTGGACGAGGAGGAATGAGCAGTTCTTC. V usage is TRBV30 and J usage is TRBJ2-1, with D maybe TRBD2 (5 bases). The CDR3 loop spans 11 amino acids. Trimming cost V 4 bases and J 7 bases, with 8 bases left between them. Germline assignment: CDR1 GTSNPN and CDR2 SVGIG (reference sequence).

This chain joins TRBV9 and TRBJ2-7; TRBD2 might be the D (6 bases). The CDR3 totals 15 residues. Trimming left V 4 bases short and J 4 bases short, with 18 bases between. Germline V CDR1 and CDR2: SGDLS, YYNGEE. The CDR3 loop reads CASSPTSGYRYEQYF. CDR3 sequence (DNA): TGTGCCAGCAGCCCCACCAGCGGGTACCGATACGAGCAGTACTTC.

CDR3 residues: CASSPGTVNEKLFF. CDR3 DNA sequence: TGTGCCAGCAGCCCCGGGACAGTAAATGAAAAACTGTTTTTT. The chain carries TRBV7-9 and TRBJ1-4; 7 bases match TRBD1. The germline CDR1 and CDR2 sequences are SEHNR and FQNEAQ (reference sequence). The CDR3 contains 14 residues. V lost 5 bases to trimming and J lost 5 bases; unmatched junction nucleotides: 5. The variable domain in full, with the rest retrieved from reference TRBV7-9 and TRBJ1-4, is DTGVSQNPRHKITKRGQNVTFRCDPISEHNRLYWYRQTLGQGPEFLTYFQNEAQLEKSRLLSDRFSAERPKGSFSTLEIQRTEQGDSAMYLCASSPGTVNEKLFFGSGTQLSVL.

V is TRBV5-4 and J is TRBJ1-1; possible D gene TRBD1, 5 bases. V was cut by 4 bases and J by 6 bases, with 10 bases left in between. The CDR3 is 12 amino acids. Germline loops: CDR1 SGHNT, CDR2 YYREEE (reference sequence). CDR3 bases: TGTGCCAGCAGCACGACAGAATCTGAAGCTTTCTTT. Residues: CASSTTESEAFF.

This sequence joins TRBV12-5 and TRBJ2-5; perhaps TRBD2 as D (6 bases). Trimming took off 6 bases at V and 4 bases at J, with 12 bases between the two ends. Germline CDR1 is LGHNT and CDR2 is FRNRAP. The CDR3 runs to 13 residues. CDR3 coding DNA: TGTGCTAGTGGCCAAATGGAGGGAGAGACCCAGTACTTC. It specifies CASGQMEGETQYF. Full variable domain (missing parts from reference TRBV12-5 and TRBJ2-5): DARVTQTPRHKVTEMGQEVTMRCQPILGHNTVFWYRQTMMQGLELLAYFRNRAPLDDSGMPKDRFSAEMPDATLATLKIQPSEPRDSAVYFCASGQMEGETQYFGPGTRLLVL.

The V and J genes are TRBV7-9 and TRBJ1-2; unclear D gene. Germline CDR1 reads SEHNR; CDR2 reads FQNEAQ (reference sequence). The CDR3 contains 14 residues. The V gene lost 1 base and the J gene lost 13 bases, with 19 bases spanning the gap. CDR3 DNA sequence: TGTGCCAGCAGCTTAGAAACAGATTTCTGGTTGGGCACCTTC. Its protein product is CASSLETDFWLGTF.